A single sample gave rise to the 5 T cell receptor beta chains below, sequenced in a study of shared clonotypes between healthy human individuals. Profiling relied on immunoSEQ multiplex PCR, and the TCRdb table lists in-frame clones only, not all of them. The table records some 2.4 million clones, approximately 93% of them present only once. The source material was naive CD4+ T cells from PBMCs. Documented subset: CD45RA+ positively selected. These TCRs come from a man between 18 and 29 years old in good health. Some clones in this sample may be carry-over from other donors' samples.

The V call is TRBV5-1, the J call TRBJ2-7, with D possibly being TRBD2 (6 bases). V was shortened by 0 bases and J by 2 bases, with 18 bases between the two germline ends. Germline V CDR1 and CDR2: SGHRS, YFSETQ. This CDR3 has 17 amino acids. CDR3 nucleotide sequence: TGCGCCAGCAGCTTGGTGCGGGGTTCGGGATACCCCTACGAGCAGTACTTC. It translates to CASSLVRGSGYPYEQYF.

The chain links TRBV5-1 to TRBJ2-3; D unresolved. CDR1 is SGHRS, CDR2 YFSETQ, per germline. Deletions cut 4 bases from V and 3 bases from J, with 12 bases between. CDR3 length: 14 residues. The CDR3 protein is CASSPLLGTDTQYF. The CDR3 DNA sequence: TGCGCCAGCAGCCCCCTCTTGGGGACAGATACGCAGTATTTT. The complete variable domain, with remaining parts taken from reference TRBV5-1 and TRBJ2-3, reads KAGVTQTPRYLIKTRGQQVTLSCSPISGHRSVSWYQQTPGQGLQFLFEYFSETQRNKGNFPGRFSGRQFSNSRSEMNVSTLELGDSALYLCASSPLLGTDTQYFGPGTRLTVL.

The chain links TRBV5-4 to TRBJ2-7; the D gene is possibly TRBD1 (5 bases). This CDR3 spans 14 amino acids. CDR1 and CDR2 from the germline V gene are SGHNT and YYREEE (reference sequence). With 1 base removed from V and 6 bases from J, the gap between germline ends came to 14 bases. This chain's CDR3 is CASSLNPLQAEQYF. As DNA, the CDR3 is TGTGCCAGCAGCTTGAATCCCCTACAGGCCGAGCAGTACTTC.

Note on this clone: This sample includes further DNA sequences coding for the same CDR3. The genes are TRBV5-1 and TRBJ2-7, with 8 bases lining up with TRBD1. Germline V gene sequence: CDR1 SGHRS, CDR2 YFSETQ. After removal of 2 bases from V and 3 bases from J, the junction contained 4 bases not matched to a gene. CDR3 size: 14 residues. For the CDR3, the DNA is TGCGCCAGCAGCTTCGGACAGGGTGGCTACGAGCAGTACTTC. Its translation is CASSFGQGGYEQYF.

CDR3: CASSPGGNTGELFF. DNA of the CDR3: TGTGCCAGCAGCCCAGGGGGGAACACCGGGGAGCTGTTTTTT. The chain combines TRBV21-1 with TRBJ2-2; whether TRBD1, the table's D call, matches the DNA was not checked. TRBV21-1 is a known pseudogene. CDR3 size: 14 residues.